The 5 T cell receptor beta chains given below trace back to one sample, sequenced in a study of blood T cell repertoires in COVID-19. Measured with immunoSEQ multiplex PCR; TCRdb has only the in-frame clones, and not every one. The sample comprises roughly 99,000 clones, approximately 84% of which are singletons, and 4.2% rests with the top ten. What was sequenced was peripheral blood. The receptors originated from a human donor in a cohort sampled during active COVID-19.

The rearrangement joins TRBV28 to TRBJ1-1, with D unresolved. CDR3 length: 14 amino acids. The V end was cut by 3 bases, the J end by 0 bases, with 8 bases between. Germline V CDR1 and CDR2: MDHEN, SYDVKM. CDR3 bases: TGTGCCAGCAGTTTTGCAGGAATGAACACTGAAGCTTTCTTT. This translates into CASSFAGMNTEAFF.

V is TRBV7-6 and J is TRBJ2-3; D is unclear. The CDR3 has 15 amino acids. The germline gives CDR1 SGHVS, CDR2 FNYEAQ. The V and J ends lost 5 bases and 2 bases respectively, with 14 bases between them. The CDR3 reads CASSQDRLFTDTQYF. The CDR3 DNA sequence: TGTGCCAGCAGCCAAGATAGATTATTCACAGATACGCAGTATTTT.

The chain couples TRBV25-1 to TRBJ2-3; 10 nucleotides align to TRBD2. V shed 6 bases, J shed 4 bases, and the junction held 13 bases outside the gene matches. Germline CDR1 is MGHDK and CDR2 is SYGVNS. The CDR3 extends over 17 amino acids. CDR3 nucleotides: TGTGCCAGCAGACTTACTTTCCTAGCGGGAGTGGCAGATACGCAGTATTTT. Protein sequence: CASRLTFLAGVADTQYF.

This chain joins TRBV4-3 and TRBJ2-1, with 7 positions matching TRBD2. The CDR3 runs to 16 residues. CDR1 LGHNA and CDR2 YSLEER come from the germline V gene. The ends lost 3 bases at V and 0 bases at J; junction bases unmatched: 5. The CDR3 region has the DNA TGCGCCAGCAGCCAGGAACTAGCGTTCTCCTACAATGAGCAGTTCTTC. Translated: CASSQELAFSYNEQFF.

This chain joins TRBV7-2 and TRBJ2-7; 11 bases align to TRBD2. The germline CDR1 and CDR2 sequences are SGHTA and FQGNSA. This CDR3 spans 16 amino acids. V shed 5 bases, J shed 4 bases, and the junction held 10 bases outside the gene matches. CDR3 region: CASSETSGKRVYEQYF. The CDR3 nucleotides are TGTGCCAGCAGCGAGACTAGCGGGAAGAGGGTATACGAGCAGTACTTC.